This T cell receptor (beta chain) came from a study of CD8+ T cells in alopecia areata. Study summary: Treated patients were dosed with oral tofacitinib, taking 5 to 10 mg twice daily. The study gave tofacitinib for 6 to 18 months, then 6 months off drug. Study observations and caveats: Numerous expanded lesional clones remained in scalp and blood during tofacitinib. Sequences from scalp samples also cover resident alphabeta T cells of normal skin.

Looked up from germline, CDR1 is MNHEY and CDR2 is SMNVEV (reference sequence). V dropped 6 bases and J dropped 2; count of bases not matched to a gene: 12. The length of the CDR3 is 16 residues. Extracted RNA was reverse transcribed, and the resulting cDNA served as sequencing template. Some clones are missing from TCRdb's copy, which holds only in-frame ones; the method was immunoSEQ multiplex PCR. The repertoire includes more than 200,000 clones, over 40% of them detected once, and around 3% sits in the top ten. The treatment is: oral pan-JAK inhibitor, 5-10 mg twice daily. A word on this clone: What it recognizes is unknown.

The rearrangement links TRBV27 to TRBJ2-7; 8 bases fit TRBD1. The sequenced sample was CD4+ T cells sorted from blood, obtained at approximately week 39, from a patient treated with tofacitinib. The receptor was isolated from a human donor with alopecia areata. The CDR3 coding sequence is TGTGCCAGCAGCCTCGTAGGACAGGGTGTCGCCTACGAGCAGTACTTC. It encodes CASSLVGQGVAYEQYF.